This TCR beta chain derives from a study of blood T cell repertoires in COVID-19. Study in general: Sources were T cells, B-cell-depleted T cells, or PBMCs; the material itself was cDNA or gDNA.

Authors' data handling: Amplifying reference gene primers gave estimates of nucleated cell counts. Only in-frame clones appear in the TCRdb table, and some are missing; sequencing was by immunoSEQ multiplex PCR. The V and J calls and clone size come from that table; D and trimming were worked out from the DNA. The sample records about 280,000 clones, 75% to 85% being singletons. The specimen was peripheral blood. The origin of this receptor is a man aged 50 or older with active or convalescent COVID-19.

In DNA form, the CDR3 reads TGCGCCAGCAGCTTGCCCGGGGGTAATGAAAAACTGTTTTTT. It translates to CASSLPGGNEKLFF. The genes are TRBV5-1 and TRBJ1-4; D is possibly TRBD1 (5 bases). Trimming stripped 1 base from V and 4 bases from J, with 8 bases between. The CDR3 consists of 14 residues. Germline V gene lookup returns CDR1 SGHRS and CDR2 YFSETQ. The full variable domain, completed using reference TRBV5-1 and TRBJ1-4, is KAGVTQTPRYLIKTRGQQVTLSCSPISGHRSVSWYQQTPGQGLQFLFEYFSETQRNKGNFPGRFSGRQFSNSRSEMNVSTLELGDSALYLCASSLPGGNEKLFFGSGTQLSVL.